The 29 T cell receptor beta chains below all came from one sample that was sequenced in a study of T cell responses to AZD1222 COVID-19 vaccine (dated by TCRdb to 2020 to 2022). The library was made by the immunoSEQ multiplex PCR assay. Here the immuneACCESS table is served through TCRdb, limited to in-frame sequences with V and J called. Missing clones are a known gap in these copies; in checked studies unresolved V genes cover under half, and the rest lacks a known reason. The sample table shows 150,000 to 200,000 clones, and about 87% are seen once. The ten biggest clones cover 2.5% to 3% of the sample. The meaning of the sample's time point label: baseline before first vaccination. The sample's treatment or condition label, decoded: meningococcal conjugate vaccine given as trial control. Sequenced material: peripheral blood, taken on day 0 of MenACWY control vaccination. The receptors shown here come from an adult in good health.

The chain combines TRBV5-1 with TRBJ1-6, with TRBD1 as a possible D gene (5 bases). The CDR3 length is 15 residues. Per germline, CDR1 SGHRS and CDR2 YFSETQ. The V and J ends lost 4 bases and 8 bases respectively, with 16 bases between them. CDR3 nucleotides: TGCGCCAGCAGCGGGGGGGACGATATGTATTCACCCCTCCACTTT. This codes for CASSGGDDMYSPLHF.

J is TRBJ2-1 and V is TRBV24-1; 10 bases line up with TRBD2. V lost 4 bases, J lost 8 bases, and 13 bases stayed unmatched. The CDR3 is 17 residues long. Germline-derived CDR1 and CDR2 are KGHDR and SFDVKD. CDR3 bases: TGTGCCACCAGTGACCGACTAGCGGGCTCGTCAGCCGATGAGCAGTTCTTC. Translation gives CATSDRLAGSSADEQFF.

The chain recombines TRBV6-1 with TRBJ2-7; D is perhaps TRBD2 (6 bases). Trimming removed 4 bases at V and 3 bases at J, with 13 bases between. Germline CDR1 and CDR2: MNHNS and SASEGT. The CDR3 sequence is 14 residues long. The chain's CDR3 is CASSVAARVYEQYF. In DNA form, the CDR3 reads TGTGCCAGCAGTGTAGCGGCACGGGTCTACGAGCAGTACTTC.

J is TRBJ1-6 and V is TRBV30, with TRBD1 identical over 10 bases. With V trimmed by 1 base and J by 9 bases, 3 bases remained unmatched. The CDR3 is 14 residues long. CDR1 GTSNPN and CDR2 SVGIG come from the germline V gene (reference sequence). CDR3 residues: CAWSETGGGSPLHF. CDR3 sequence (DNA): TGTGCCTGGAGTGAGACAGGGGGCGGTTCACCCCTCCACTTT.

The chain is built from TRBV6-5 and TRBJ1-1; D perhaps matches TRBD1 (6 bases). CDR3 size: 13 residues. V lost 7 bases and J 1 base, leaving 10 bases between the germline ends. Germline CDR1 is MNHEY and CDR2 is SVGAGI. The CDR3, as DNA: TGTGCCAGCACACGGACAGCGAACACTGAAGCTTTCTTT. Translated: CASTRTANTEAFF.

The rearrangement links TRBV30 to TRBJ2-2; D is possibly TRBD1 (5 bases). This CDR3 has 13 amino acids. Deletions cut 2 bases from V and 7 bases from J, with 11 bases between. Germline V lookup: CDR1 GTSNPN, CDR2 SVGIG (reference sequence). Here the CDR3 reads CAWSKGYGGELFF. The CDR3 DNA is TGTGCCTGGAGTAAGGGGTACGGCGGGGAGCTGTTTTTT.

The chain has TRBV21-1 and TRBJ2-5; TRBD2 is the table's D call and was not checked against the DNA. TRBV21-1 is termed a pseudogene. There are 13 residues in the CDR3. The CDR3 protein is CASKLGGKETQYF. CDR3 nucleotide sequence: TGTGCCAGCAAACTAGGAGGTAAAGAGACCCAGTACTTC.

The chain links TRBV6-5 to TRBJ2-7, with a weak D call TRBD2 (6 bases). The V gene's germline CDR1 is MNHEY and CDR2 SVGAGI. Trimming removed 2 bases at V and 3 bases at J, with 11 bases between. The length of the CDR3 is 14 residues. The CDR3 here is CASSYRGTNYEQYF. The CDR3 DNA reads TGTGCCAGCAGTTACCGCGGGACGAACTACGAGCAGTACTTC.

This chain connects TRBV19 to TRBJ1-6; D gene unclear. The CDR3 totals 13 residues. CDR1 is LNHDA and CDR2 is SQIVND in the germline V gene (reference sequence). Trimming left V 5 bases short and J 5 bases short, with 7 bases between. The CDR3 protein is CASSGVNNSPLHF. DNA of the CDR3: TGTGCCAGTAGTGGGGTCAATAATTCACCCCTCCACTTT.

The chain has TRBV6-5 and TRBJ1-1; possibly TRBD1 for D (5 bases). With 0 bases removed from V and 1 base from J, the gap between germline ends came to 6 bases. Germline V gene sequence: CDR1 MNHEY, CDR2 SVGAGI. The CDR3 loop spans 14 amino acids. CDR3 sequence (DNA): TGTGCCAGCAGTTACTCCGGGGCGAACACTGAAGCTTTCTTT. This codes for CASSYSGANTEAFF.

V gene TRBV28 combines with J gene TRBJ1-1, with D hard to call. V lost 2 bases and J lost 5, with 9 bases in between. The CDR3 sequence is 13 residues long. The germline V gene has CDR1 MDHEN and CDR2 SYDVKM. CDR3 region: CASSLGSGTEAFF. In DNA, the CDR3 is TGTGCCAGCAGTTTAGGTTCCGGGACTGAAGCTTTCTTT.

The genes are TRBV24-1 and TRBJ1-4; possible D gene TRBD1, 6 bases. The germline gives CDR1 KGHDR, CDR2 SFDVKD. Deletions cut 3 bases from V and 7 bases from J, with 14 bases between. The CDR3 is made up of 15 amino acids. The chain's CDR3 is CATSDSRGGGEKLFF. CDR3 nucleotide sequence: TGTGCCACCAGTGATAGCAGGGGAGGAGGTGAAAAACTGTTTTTT.

The sample holds a few counts of this clone. In DNA form, the CDR3 reads TGTGCCACGGCAAGTCCCTCTGGAAACACCATATATTTT. Encoded protein: CATASPSGNTIYF. The gene calls are TRBV27 and TRBJ1-3; D is ambiguous. The germline V gene has CDR1 MNHEY and CDR2 SMNVEV (reference sequence). This CDR3 comprises 13 residues. The V and J ends lost 10 bases and 0 bases respectively, with 10 bases between them.

The table lists this clone with a few counts. The rearrangement joins TRBV28 to TRBJ2-7; 8 nucleotides align to TRBD1. The CDR3 extends over 14 amino acids. Losses at the gene ends were 5 bases for V and 2 bases for J; bases not matched to a gene: 5. The germline CDR1 and CDR2 sequences are MDHEN and SYDVKM. Here the CDR3 reads CASSPGQGAYEQYF. The CDR3 DNA sequence: TGTGCCAGCAGTCCCGGACAGGGAGCCTACGAGCAGTACTTC.

The rearrangement uses TRBV7-6 and TRBJ2-1, with 11 bases lining up with TRBD2. In germline, CDR1 is SGHVS, CDR2 FNYEAQ. CDR3 length: 16 residues. J gave up 9 bases and V 4 bases, and 11 bases lay outside the gene matches. This chain's CDR3 is CASSSSLAGGPGEQFF. The CDR3, as DNA: TGTGCCAGCAGCTCCTCATTAGCGGGAGGGCCCGGTGAGCAGTTCTTC.

This clone appeared a single time. V and J are TRBV6-5 and TRBJ2-4, with D tentatively TRBD1 or TRBD2 (5 bases each). V dropped 5 bases and J dropped 6 bases, with 14 bases sitting between them. The CDR3 covers 14 residues. Per germline, CDR1 MNHEY and CDR2 SVGAGI. CDR3 in amino acids: CASSPTWDGNIQYF. CDR3 nucleotides: TGTGCCAGCAGTCCCACTTGGGACGGAAACATTCAGTACTTC.

The chain combines TRBV7-9 with TRBJ1-4; TRBD1 is a possible D gene (5 bases). CDR1 SEHNR and CDR2 FQNEAQ come from the germline V gene (reference sequence). The CDR3 loop spans 14 amino acids. Trimming cost V 5 bases and J 4 bases, with 11 bases left between them. The DNA for the CDR3 is TGTGCCAGCAGCCGTCCGGGGGTTAATGAAAAACTGTTTTTT. Residues: CASSRPGVNEKLFF. Variable domain in full (rest from reference TRBV7-9 and TRBJ1-4): DTGVSQNPRHKITKRGQNVTFRCDPISEHNRLYWYRQTLGQGPEFLTYFQNEAQLEKSRLLSDRFSAERPKGSFSTLEIQRTEQGDSAMYLCASSRPGVNEKLFFGSGTQLSVL.

The chain uses TRBV30 and TRBJ1-4; weak D call: TRBD1 (6 bases). Trimming removed 2 bases at V and 7 bases at J, with 17 bases between. CDR3 length equals 15 residues. Germline V CDR1 and CDR2: GTSNPN, SVGIG (reference sequence). The CDR3: CAWSLKQGGGEKLFF. The DNA for the CDR3 is TGTGCCTGGAGTTTAAAACAGGGAGGTGGTGAAAAACTGTTTTTT.

This sequence joins TRBV19 and TRBJ1-1; a possible D gene is TRBD1 (5 bases). Per germline, CDR1 LNHDA and CDR2 SQIVND (reference sequence). The CDR3 has 11 amino acids. V was clipped by 6 bases and J by 10 bases, with 12 bases between them. The CDR3 spells CASSVARGAFF. For the CDR3, the DNA is TGTGCCAGTAGCGTGGCGAGGGGAGCTTTCTTT.

On this clone: Other nucleotide sequences in the sample specify the same CDR3. The chain employs TRBV7-9 and TRBJ1-5; weak D call: TRBD1 (5 bases). The CDR3 has 14 residues. V was pared by 0 bases and J by 6 bases, with 9 bases between. Germline V gives CDR1 SEHNR, CDR2 FQNEAQ (reference sequence). As DNA, the CDR3 is TGTGCCAGCAGCTTAGCAGGGGTCGGTCAGCCCCAGCATTTT. It translates to CASSLAGVGQPQHF.

The chain links TRBV10-3 to TRBJ1-3, with 7 bases fitting TRBD1. Germline CDR1 ENHRY, CDR2 SYGVKD. V was pared by 6 bases and J by 0 bases, with 5 bases of the junction left unmatched. The CDR3 is made up of 15 amino acids. The CDR3 DNA sequence: TGTGCCATCAGCCTACAGGGGAACTCTGGAAACACCATATATTTT. Its translation is CAISLQGNSGNTIYF.

The chain employs TRBV29-1 and TRBJ2-3; perhaps TRBD1 as D (5 bases). V was clipped by 6 bases and J by 2 bases, with 12 bases between them. Germline-derived CDR1 and CDR2 are SQVTM and ANQGSEA. This CDR3 is 13 amino acids long. The CDR3 loop reads CSVAGQATDTQYF. The CDR3 coding sequence is TGCAGCGTAGCCGGACAAGCCACAGATACGCAGTATTTT.

The chain links TRBV11-2 to TRBJ2-1; D tentatively fits TRBD1 or TRBD2 (5 bases each). With 2 bases removed from V and 5 bases from J, the gap between germline ends came to 13 bases. CDR1 and CDR2 from the germline V gene are SGHAT and FQNNGV. This CDR3 contains 15 residues. Written as DNA, the CDR3 is TGTGCCAGCAGCTTAAGGGGACCCACGAACAATGAGCAGTTCTTC. As protein: CASSLRGPTNNEQFF. The entire variable domain, with the rest obtained from reference TRBV11-2 and TRBJ2-1, is as follows: EAGVAQSPRYKIIEKRQSVAFWCNPISGHATLYWYQQILGQGPKLLIQFQNNGVVDDSQLPKDRFSAERLKGVDSTLKIQPAKLEDSAVYLCASSLRGPTNNEQFFGPGTRLTVL.

This rearrangement joins TRBV19 to TRBJ1-1; a possible D gene is TRBD1 (5 bases). The CDR3 has 13 amino acids. Germline V gives CDR1 LNHDA, CDR2 SQIVND (reference sequence). Deletions cut 6 bases from V and 5 bases from J, with 13 bases between. The CDR3 DNA follows: TGTGCCAGTAGCTTTGGGGCCAAGACTGAAGCTTTCTTT. Translation: CASSFGAKTEAFF. Complete variable domain (other parts from reference TRBV19 and TRBJ1-1): DGGITQSPKYLFRKEGQNVTLSCEQNLNHDAMYWYRQDPGQGLRLIYYSQIVNDFQKGDIAEGYSVSREKKESFPLTVTSAQKNPTAFYLCASSFGAKTEAFFGQGTRLTVV.

The chain joins TRBV4-1 to TRBJ1-6, with a possible D match to TRBD1 (5 bases). V was clipped by 0 bases and J by 7 bases, with 10 bases between them. The length of the CDR3 is 15 residues. From germline, CDR1 is MGHRA and CDR2 YSYEKL. The CDR3: CASSQDPGGNSPLHF. In nucleotides, the CDR3 is TGCGCCAGCAGCCAAGACCCTGGGGGGAATTCACCCCTCCACTTT.

CDR3 nucleotides: TGTGCCTGGAGTCCCACCGGGACAGCCTTAAACTATGGCTACACCTTC. The encoded protein is CAWSPTGTALNYGYTF. The chain employs TRBV30 and TRBJ1-2; 7 bases align to TRBD1. Trimming took 2 bases from V and 2 from J; bases not matched to a gene: 11. Germline CDR1 GTSNPN, CDR2 SVGIG (reference sequence). This CDR3 comprises 16 residues.

The V call is TRBV12-3 or TRBV12-4, the J call TRBJ1-5, with TRBD1 as a possible D gene (5 bases). The germline V and J ends were trimmed by 8 bases and 2 bases, with 10 bases remaining between them. The CDR3 is 13 amino acids. The CDR3 loop is CASGQAGNQPQHF. The CDR3 DNA is TGTGCCAGCGGACAAGCTGGCAATCAGCCCCAGCATTTT.

The J gene is TRBJ2-1, the V gene TRBV5-4; the match to TRBD2 covers 9 bases. Trimming took 2 bases from V and 1 from J; bases not matched to a gene: 13. The CDR3 has 19 residues. The germline gives CDR1 SGHNT, CDR2 YYREEE (reference sequence). Here the CDR3 DNA reads TGTGCCAGCAGCTTCCCTCCCCAGCGGGGGGCCCGTTCCTACAATGAGCAGTTCTTC. Translation gives CASSFPPQRGARSYNEQFF.

This clone is a singleton in its sample. V is TRBV24-1 and J is TRBJ1-3; D gene uncertain. Trimming cost V 3 bases and J 4 bases, with 3 bases left between them. Germline CDR1 and CDR2: KGHDR and SFDVKD. This CDR3 spans 12 amino acids. The CDR3 here is CATSDRGNTIYF. Written as DNA, the CDR3 is TGTGCCACCAGTGATCGGGGAAACACCATATATTTT.